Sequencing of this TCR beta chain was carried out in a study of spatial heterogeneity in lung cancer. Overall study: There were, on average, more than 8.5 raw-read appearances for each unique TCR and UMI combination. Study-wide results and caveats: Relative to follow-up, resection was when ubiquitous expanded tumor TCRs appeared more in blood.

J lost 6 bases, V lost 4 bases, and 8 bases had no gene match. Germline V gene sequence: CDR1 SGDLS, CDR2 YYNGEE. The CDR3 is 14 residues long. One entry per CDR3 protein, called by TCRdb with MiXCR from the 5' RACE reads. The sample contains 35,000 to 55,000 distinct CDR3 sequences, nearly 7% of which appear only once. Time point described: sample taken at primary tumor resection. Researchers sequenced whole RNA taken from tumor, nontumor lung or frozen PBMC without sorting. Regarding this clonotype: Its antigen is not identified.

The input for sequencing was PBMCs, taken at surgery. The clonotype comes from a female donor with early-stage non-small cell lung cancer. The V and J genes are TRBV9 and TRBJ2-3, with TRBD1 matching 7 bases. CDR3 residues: CASSSEGGKDTQYF. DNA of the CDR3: TGTGCCAGCAGCTCAGAAGGGGGCAAGGATACGCAGTATTTT.